This T cell receptor (beta chain) was identified in a study of blood T cell repertoires in COVID-19. Using immunoSEQ multiplex PCR, the repertoire was profiled, and TCRdb retains in-frame clones only, with some absent. The data hold about 170,000 clones, with 86% observed a single time. The sample was peripheral blood. The clonotype comes from a woman aged 55-69 years with COVID-19, enrolled during active disease.

Here the CDR3 DNA reads TGCGCCAGCAGCCAGCGGTCGGGGGGAGACTCACCCCTCCACTTT. Translation: CASSQRSGGDSPLHF. The rearrangement joins TRBV4-3 to TRBJ1-6, with D maybe TRBD1 (5 bases). The germline V and J ends were trimmed by 3 bases and 10 bases, with 16 bases remaining between them. Germline V gene sequence: CDR1 LGHNA, CDR2 YSLEER. This CDR3 has 15 residues.